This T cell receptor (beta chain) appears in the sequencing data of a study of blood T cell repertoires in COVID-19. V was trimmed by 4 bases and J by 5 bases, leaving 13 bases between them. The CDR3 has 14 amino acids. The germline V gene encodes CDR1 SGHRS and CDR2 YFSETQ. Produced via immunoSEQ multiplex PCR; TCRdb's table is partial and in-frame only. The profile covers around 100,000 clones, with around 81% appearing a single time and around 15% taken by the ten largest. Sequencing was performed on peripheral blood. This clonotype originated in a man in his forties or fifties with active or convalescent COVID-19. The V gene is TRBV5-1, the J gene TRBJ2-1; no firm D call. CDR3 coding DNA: TGCGCCAGCAGCCCCGACTCGACGAACAATGAGCAGTTCTTC. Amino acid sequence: CASSPDSTNNEQFF.